The next 18 T cell receptor beta chains were all read from a single sample in a study of blood T cell repertoires in COVID-19. Method: immunoSEQ multiplex PCR; TCRdb's copy keeps in-frame clones and lacks some. Here the sample spans more than 100,000 clones, approximately 84% being singletons. Specimen: peripheral blood. These receptors came from a human donor in a cohort sampled during active COVID-19.

On this clone: Other nucleotide sequences from this sample produce the same CDR3. The J gene is TRBJ2-7, the V gene TRBV11-2; 8 bases are shared with TRBD2. This CDR3 is built from 14 residues. Germline values: CDR1 SGHAT, CDR2 FQNNGV. After removal of 5 bases from V and 1 base from J, the junction contained 4 bases not matched to a gene. The DNA of the CDR3 is TGTGCCAGCAGCCCGAGCGGGGGATCCTACGAGCAGTACTTC. Translation: CASSPSGGSYEQYF.

The chain recombines TRBV5-4 with TRBJ1-2, with D perhaps TRBD1 (6 bases). Trimming removed 4 bases at V and 6 bases at J, with 28 bases between. CDR3 length equals 18 residues. CDR1 SGHNT and CDR2 YYREEE come from the germline V gene (reference sequence). The CDR3 DNA reads TGTGCCAGCAGCCCGATCCTTATAGACAGGATAAATGGAGATGGCTACACCTTC. Translating gives CASSPILIDRINGDGYTF.

DNA of the CDR3: TGTGCCACCAGCAGAGCTTTGTCTAGGGAGCAGTACTTC. Translation: CATSRALSREQYF. The rearrangement links TRBV15 to TRBJ2-7; unclear D gene. CDR1 and CDR2 from the germline V gene are LNHNV and YYDKDF (reference sequence). The V gene lost 1 base and the J gene lost 7 bases, with 11 bases spanning the gap. The CDR3 is made up of 13 amino acids.

The count of this clone is one. The genes are TRBV2 and TRBJ2-1, with 14 bases identical to TRBD2. Germline CDR1 SNHLY, CDR2 FYNNEI. V was clipped by 6 bases and J by 0 bases; unmatched bases: 4. CDR3 length: 17 amino acids. The chain's CDR3 is CASRAGLAGGSYNEQFF. DNA of the CDR3: TGTGCCAGCAGAGCCGGACTAGCGGGAGGCTCCTACAATGAGCAGTTCTTC. The variable domain in full, completed from reference TRBV2 and TRBJ2-1, reads EPEVTQTPSHQVTQMGQEVILRCVPISNHLYFYWYRQILGQKVEFLVSFYNNEISEKSEIFDDQFSVERPDGSNFTLKIRSTKLEDSAMYFCASRAGLAGGSYNEQFFGPGTRLTVL.

This chain links TRBV29-1 with TRBJ2-3; 7 nucleotides agree with TRBD2. Trimming took 4 bases from V and 0 from J; bases not matched to a gene: 4. Looked up from germline, CDR1 is SQVTM and CDR2 is ANQGSEA. There are 14 residues in the CDR3. CDR3 in amino acids: CSVGRDYSTDTQYF. In DNA, the CDR3 is TGCAGCGTTGGCCGGGACTACAGCACAGATACGCAGTATTTT.

J is TRBJ1-4 and V is TRBV6-5; possibly TRBD1 for D (6 bases). Germline lookup yields CDR1 MNHEY and CDR2 SVGAGI. The CDR3 runs 15 residues. Trimming stripped 5 bases from V and 7 bases from J, with 17 bases between. The CDR3, as DNA: TGTGCCAGCAGTCCGGGAGGGGGTTATGTTGAAAAACTGTTTTTT. Translated, it gives CASSPGGGYVEKLFF.

V and J are TRBV9 and TRBJ2-2; 11 bases are shared with TRBD2. CDR3 length: 16 amino acids. With V trimmed by 4 bases and J by 2 bases, 4 bases remained unmatched. The germline gives CDR1 SGDLS, CDR2 YYNGEE. The CDR3 region is CASSRGTSGNTGELFF. Written as DNA, the CDR3 is TGTGCCAGCAGCCGGGGGACTAGCGGCAACACCGGGGAGCTGTTTTTT.

The chain recombines TRBV27 with TRBJ2-7; D is undetermined. V shed 2 bases and J shed 2 bases, with 10 bases lying between them. The CDR3 runs to 14 residues. Germline lookup yields CDR1 MNHEY and CDR2 SMNVEV (reference sequence). Here the CDR3 reads CASSLTNSPYEQYF. CDR3 in DNA: TGTGCCAGCAGTTTAACGAACAGCCCCTACGAGCAGTACTTC.

The chain employs TRBV5-6 and TRBJ2-7; 8 bases align to TRBD1. V shed 2 bases and J 9 bases; nucleotides not matched to a gene: 16. Per the germline V gene, CDR1 is SGHDT and CDR2 is YYEEEE. The CDR3 runs to 16 residues. CDR3 nucleotides: TGTGCCAGCAGCTTCGTTGGTGGACAGGGAGATAGATGGCAGTACTTC. Protein product: CASSFVGGQGDRWQYF.

This clone showed up just once. The rearrangement joins TRBV19 to TRBJ2-1, with 7 nucleotides matching TRBD2. The CDR3 contains 15 residues. The V gene's germline CDR1 is LNHDA and CDR2 SQIVND (reference sequence). V gave up 7 bases and J gave up 0 bases; unmatched junction bases: 6. The CDR3 sequence: CASTLGRGSYNEQFF. The CDR3 DNA follows: TGTGCCAGTACCCTGGGGAGGGGCTCCTACAATGAGCAGTTCTTC.

This clone was detected only a few times. The rearrangement links TRBV9 to TRBJ2-3, with D unclear. This CDR3 region has 12 residues. Deletions cut 0 bases from V and 6 bases from J, with 5 bases between. CDR1 is SGDLS and CDR2 is YYNGEE in the germline V gene. CDR3 bases: TGTGCCAGCAGCGTAGTAGAGGATACGCAGTATTTT. It is translated as CASSVVEDTQYF.

The chain uses TRBV11-2 and TRBJ2-5, with TRBD2 matching 7 bases. Germline V lookup: CDR1 SGHAT, CDR2 FQNNGV. This CDR3 region has 12 residues. The V gene end was trimmed by 8 bases and the J gene end by 5 bases; junction bases not matched to a gene: 5. CDR3 sequence: CASRLAEETQYF. In DNA form, the CDR3 reads TGTGCCAGCCGTCTAGCGGAGGAGACCCAGTACTTC.

This rearrangement joins TRBV11-3 to TRBJ2-5, with 13 positions matching TRBD2. Germline-derived CDR1 and CDR2 are SGHNT and YENEEA. The CDR3 extends over 16 amino acids. Trimming took 4 bases from V and 2 from J; bases not matched to a gene: 4. The CDR3 region has the DNA TGTGCCAGCAGCTCCGGGACTAGCGGGGCACAAGAGACCCAGTACTTC. Amino acid sequence: CASSSGTSGAQETQYF.

The genes are TRBV27 and TRBJ2-1; 9 bases fit TRBD1. CDR3 length: 15 residues. V shed 7 bases and J 8 bases; nucleotides not matched to a gene: 12. From germline, CDR1 is MNHEY and CDR2 SMNVEV (reference sequence). CDR3 sequence reads: CASNPPGQGHDEQFF. In DNA form, the CDR3 reads TGTGCCAGCAACCCCCCGGGACAGGGTCACGATGAGCAGTTCTTC.

The CDR3 sequence is CATTRDRGDQPQHF. The CDR3 nucleotides read TGTGCCACCACCAGGGACAGGGGGGATCAGCCCCAGCATTTT. V usage is TRBV15 and J usage is TRBJ1-5; 11 nucleotides agree with TRBD1. This CDR3 comprises 14 residues. V was pared by 7 bases and J by 5 bases, with 4 bases of the junction left unmatched. Germline V gene lookup returns CDR1 LNHNV and CDR2 YYDKDF (reference sequence). The variable domain in full, with the rest retrieved from reference TRBV15 and TRBJ1-5, is DAMVIQNPRYQVTQFGKPVTLSCSQTLNHNVMYWYQQKSSQAPKLLFHYYDKDFNNEADTPDNFQSRRPNTSFCFLDIRSPGLGDTAMYLCATTRDRGDQPQHFGDGTRLSIL.

The V and J genes are TRBV19 and TRBJ1-5, with a weak D call TRBD1 (5 bases). V shed 6 bases and J shed 3 bases, with 6 bases lying between them. Germline lookup yields CDR1 LNHDA and CDR2 SQIVND (reference sequence). The CDR3 extends over 12 amino acids. Written as DNA, the CDR3 is TGTGCCAGTAGGGGGCTCAATCAGCCCCAGCATTTT. Amino acids: CASRGLNQPQHF.

The V gene is TRBV19, the J gene TRBJ2-3; D perhaps matches TRBD1 (6 bases). The V and J ends lost 3 bases and 2 bases respectively, with 12 bases between them. Germline loops: CDR1 LNHDA, CDR2 SQIVND (reference sequence). CDR3 length equals 15 residues. CDR3: CASSIVGAPTDTQYF. The CDR3 DNA is TGTGCCAGTAGTATCGTGGGGGCGCCCACAGATACGCAGTATTTT.

V usage is TRBV10-3 and J usage is TRBJ2-6; no firm D call. This CDR3 is built from 18 residues. From germline, CDR1 is ENHRY and CDR2 SYGVKD. V lost 6 bases, J lost 0 bases, and 18 bases lay in between. The CDR3: CAISPRRQASSGANVLTF. The CDR3 DNA reads TGTGCCATCAGCCCCAGGCGCCAGGCTTCCTCTGGGGCCAACGTCCTGACTTTC.